The 2 T cell receptor beta chains presented below share a single source sample, sequenced in a study of beta chain features in type 1 diabetes. Study outcomes and limitations: Within each of all four CD4+ subsets, Type 1 diabetes patients had TCRB CDR3s that were moderately but significantly shorter.

Their target antigens are unknown. Of the isolated RNA, all was reverse transcribed, and so the sequenced material was expressed TCRB transcripts. Using immunoSEQ multiplex PCR, the repertoire was profiled, and TCRdb retains in-frame clones only, with some absent. Here the sample spans about 650,000 clones, around 11% being singletons. The sequencing input was naive CD4+ T cells from blood. These receptors were taken from a man younger than 45 with type 1 diabetes.

A few counts support this clone. V is TRBV7-2 and J is TRBJ2-7; no firm D call. Germline V gene lookup returns CDR1 SGHTA and CDR2 FQGNSA. Trimming stripped 0 bases from V and 0 bases from J, with 6 bases between. The CDR3 loop spans 14 amino acids. CDR3 DNA: TGTGCCAGCAGCTTAGCCGAGAACTCCTACGAGCAGTACTTC. Translating gives CASSLAENSYEQYF. The full variable domain, completed using reference TRBV7-2 and TRBJ2-7, is GAGVSQSPSNKVTEKGKDVELRCDPISGHTALYWYRQSLGQGLEFLIYFQGNSAPDKSGLPSDRFSAERTGGSVSTLTIQRTQQEDSAVYLCASSLAENSYEQYFGPGTRLTVT.

This clone was counted only a few times. The chain links TRBV29-1 to TRBJ2-3; 9 positions match TRBD1. With 5 bases clipped from V and 1 base from J, the junction kept 1 base outside the gene matches. The germline V gene has CDR1 SQVTM and CDR2 ANQGSEA. The CDR3 covers 13 residues. CDR3 region: CSVRTGGTDTQYF. CDR3 DNA sequence: TGCAGCGTTCGGACAGGGGGCACAGATACGCAGTATTTT.